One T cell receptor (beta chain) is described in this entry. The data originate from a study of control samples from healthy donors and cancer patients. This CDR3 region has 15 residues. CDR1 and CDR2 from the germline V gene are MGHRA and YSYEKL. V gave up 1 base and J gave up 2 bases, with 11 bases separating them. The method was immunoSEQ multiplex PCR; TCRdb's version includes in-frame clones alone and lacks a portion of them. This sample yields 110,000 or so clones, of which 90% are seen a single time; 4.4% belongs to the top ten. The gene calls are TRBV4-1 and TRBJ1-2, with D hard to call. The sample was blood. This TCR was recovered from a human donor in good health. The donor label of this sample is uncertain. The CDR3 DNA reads TGCGCCAGCAGCCAAGGACTAGGGTTAAACTATGGCTACACCTTC. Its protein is CASSQGLGLNYGYTF.